Listed below are T cell receptor beta chains from one sample, sequenced in a study of tumor-infiltrating lymphocytes in primary liver carcinoma. TCRdb re-called the multiplex PCR reads through MiXCR, storing one row per CDR3 protein. This sample has under 30,000 distinct CDR3 sequences; roughly 78% occur once, and the top ten carry approximately 49%. The sequenced material came from liver tumor tissue from sampling region 3. Receptors were obtained from a middle-aged man with primary liver carcinoma and hepatitis B virus infection. Both conserved end residues are part of each CDR3. The order of the fields is J gene, D gene, clone size, V gene, CDR3 DNA, CDR3 protein. The D gene is left open where the match is weak. Part of the rows lack a size; the others show once, few, many or a class for expanded clones.

>TRBJ2-7|-|-|TRBV28
TGTGCCAGCATCCGGACATGGGGCTCCTACGAACAGTATTTC
CASIRTWGSYEQYF
>TRBJ2-1|-|-|TRBV4-2
TGTGCCAGCAGCATAGGGCACAGCGACAATGAGCTGTTCTTC
CASSIGHSDNELFF
>TRBJ2-7|-|-|TRBV4-2
TGTGCCAGCAACCAAGCCCCGGTGAATGAGCAGTACTTC
CASNQAPVNEQYF
>TRBJ2-3|-|few|TRBV9
TGTGCCAGCAGCGTAGCTTTGGGGGCAGATACGCAGTATTTT
CASSVALGADTQYF
>TRBJ2-2|-|-|TRBV11-2
TGTGCCGGCAGCTTAGTATTAGGAGGGGCGAACACCGGGGAGCTGTCATTT
CAGSLVLGGANTGELSF
>TRBJ2-1|-|few|TRBV11-2
TGTGCCAGCAGCTTATATAGGCTAGTTAGTGAGCGGTTCTTC
CASSLYRLVSERFF
>TRBJ2-7|TRBD1|-|TRBV12-3/TRBV12-4
TGTGCCAGCAGAATAGGACAGGGGACCAACTACGAGCAGTACTTC
CASRIGQGTNYEQYF
>TRBJ2-1|-|-|TRBV5-5
TGTGTCAGGAGCTTGGTTCCCGGACGATACAATGAGCAGTTCTTC
CVRSLVPGRYNEQFF
>TRBJ1-4|TRBD1|medium-sized|TRBV6-2/TRBV6-3
TGTGCCAGCAGTTTACGACAGGGAAATGAAAAACTGTTTTTT
CASSLRQGNEKLFF
>TRBJ2-1|-|few|TRBV6-2/TRBV6-3
TGTGCCAGCATCAAGACGGGTATGGAGCAATTCTTC
CASIKTGMEQFF
>TRBJ1-2|TRBD1|medium-sized|TRBV5-5
TGTGCCAGCAGCCCTGGACAGGCCCACTATGGCTACACCTTC
CASSPGQAHYGYTF
>TRBJ1-2|TRBD1|-|TRBV12-3/TRBV12-4
TGTGCCAGCAGCCTTGTACAGGGGGCAAACCATGGCTACACCTTC
CASSLVQGANHGYTF
>TRBJ2-1|-|-|TRBV11-2
TGTGCCAGCGGTTTATACCGGCTAGTTGGTGAGCAGTTCTTC
CASGLYRLVGEQFF
>TRBJ1-1|TRBD1|-|TRBV29-1
TGCATCGTAGGACAGGGGAGCACTGAAGCTTTCTTT
CIVGQGSTEAFF
>TRBJ2-3|-|-|TRBV4-2
TGTGTCAGCAGCCAAGGGGAGGGGTCGGGACAGCATAGCAATCAGCCCCAGTATTTT
CVSSQGEGSGQHSNQPQYF
>TRBJ2-7|-|-|TRBV6-1
TGTATCAGCAGTGAAAACAGGGAAAACGAGCAGTACTTC
CISSENRENEQYF
>TRBJ2-1|-|-|TRBV4-1
TGCGCTAGCAGCCAAGTCCCGCCCTACGAGCAGTTCTTC
CASSQVPPYEQFF
>TRBJ2-5|TRBD2|-|TRBV11-2
TGTGCCGCCGGCTTAGTAGGCGGGAGACGGGAGACCCAGTACTTC
CAAGLVGGRRETQYF
>TRBJ2-7|-|medium-sized|TRBV5-6
TGTGCCAGCAGCCCTGGAAGAGACGAGCAGTACTTC
CASSPGRDEQYF
>TRBJ2-7|-|-|TRBV4-3
TGCGCCAGCAGCCAAGATCGGGGGACTCCCTACGAGCTGTACTTT
CASSQDRGTPYELYF
>TRBJ2-4|-|-|TRBV4-1
TGCGCCAGTAGCCGAAGTATTGATGGGGCCAAAAACATTCGGTACTTC
CASSRSIDGAKNIRYF
>TRBJ2-7|-|-|TRBV12-3/TRBV12-4
TGTGCAAGCAGTTTATCGAGCACCTACGAGCAGTACTTC
CASSLSSTYEQYF
>TRBJ2-3|-|-|TRBV7-8
TGTGCTAGCAGCCCAGGTGAGGGATCGGGGGATACGCAGTATTTT
CASSPGEGSGDTQYF
>TRBJ1-6|-|-|TRBV4-1
TGCGCCAGCAGCCACCACCTAGAGGGGGTAGATTCACCCTTCCACTTT
CASSHHLEGVDSPFHF
>TRBJ2-3|TRBD2|-|TRBV4-2
TGTGCTAGCAGCCAAGTGGCGCTTCTAGCGGGAGCGACAAGTACGCAGTATTTT
CASSQVALLAGATSTQYF
>TRBJ2-7|TRBD1|-|TRBV6-5
TGTGCCAGCCTCTCTGGGACAGGATATAACGAGCAGTACTTC
CASLSGTGYNEQYF
>TRBJ2-7|TRBD1|-|TRBV13
TGTGCCAGTAGCTCCGGACAGGGCTACGAGCAGTACTTC
CASSSGQGYEQYF
>TRBJ2-7|-|-|TRBV10-3
TGTACCACGTCCGAGGGAGACGAGCAGTACTTC
CTTSEGDEQYF
>TRBJ2-7|TRBD2|-|TRBV11-2
TGTGTCAGCAACACCCCGGGACTAGCGTTGTGGGTGCAGTACTTC
CVSNTPGLALWVQYF